Below are 18 T cell receptor beta chains sequenced from a single sample in a study of shared clonotypes between healthy human individuals. Only in-frame clones appear in the TCRdb table, and some are missing; sequencing was by immunoSEQ multiplex PCR. The top ten hold more than 0.35% of the sample, which has some 2.4 million clones, over 85% seen once. Sequenced sample: naive CD4+ T cells from PBMCs. Subset indicated: CD45RA+ positively selected. These receptors all come from a man aged 18 to 30 in good health. Some clones in this sample may be carry-over from other donors' samples.

The chain combines TRBV6-1 with TRBJ2-1; D assignment may be TRBD1 or TRBD2 (5 bases each). The CDR3 sequence is 15 residues long. Germline values: CDR1 MNHNS, CDR2 SASEGT. V was shortened by 4 bases and J by 1 base, with 11 bases between the two germline ends. The CDR3 coding sequence is TGTGCCAGCAGTGCTGGGACCGTGTCCTACAATGAGCAGTTCTTC. It yields the protein CASSAGTVSYNEQFF.

This clone was seen only a few times. This chain connects TRBV2 to TRBJ1-3, with 9 bases aligning to TRBD1. With V trimmed by 4 bases and J by 3 bases, 1 base remained unmatched. Germline lookup yields CDR1 SNHLY and CDR2 FYNNEI. The CDR3 covers 14 residues. The CDR3 DNA reads TGTGCCAGCAGTGCGGACAGGGGTGGAAACACCATATATTTT. Protein sequence: CASSADRGGNTIYF.

This clone was picked up a small number of times. The chain links TRBV19 to TRBJ1-1; 7 bases are a match to TRBD1. Looked up from germline, CDR1 is LNHDA and CDR2 is SQIVND (reference sequence). V lost 5 bases, J lost 4 bases, and 4 bases stayed unmatched. This CDR3 is built from 13 residues. The chain's CDR3 is CASSDREGTEAFF. The CDR3 DNA reads as TGTGCCAGTAGTGACAGGGAGGGCACTGAAGCTTTCTTT.

The chain combines TRBV6-6 with TRBJ2-1; TRBD1 matches at 10 bases. This CDR3 has 15 amino acids. The J segment lost 7 bases and the V segment lost 5 bases, leaving 8 bases of the junction unmatched. From germline, CDR1 is MNHNY and CDR2 SVGAGI (reference sequence). The CDR3 DNA follows: TGTGCCAGCAGTCCCGGGACAGGGGTCGGGAATGAGCAGTTCTTC. It yields the protein CASSPGTGVGNEQFF.

This clone was detected a few times. The chain has TRBV7-9 and TRBJ1-2; D is unresolved. The CDR3 runs 12 residues. Germline CDR1 reads SEHNR; CDR2 reads FQNEAQ (reference sequence). V was trimmed by 11 bases and J by 5 bases, leaving 15 bases between them. CDR3 loop: CAETRNGYGYTF. DNA for the CDR3: TGTGCCGAGACCAGGAACGGGTATGGCTACACCTTC.

This clone has a single count. The V and J genes are TRBV10-2 and TRBJ1-2, with TRBD1 matching 9 bases. The CDR3 length is 15 residues. Germline CDR1 reads WSHSY; CDR2 reads SAAADI. Trimming removed 7 bases from V and 6 bases from J; junction bases left unmatched: 12. The CDR3 protein is CASTPNRGRSDGYTF. The CDR3 DNA is TGCGCCAGCACACCAAACAGGGGGCGTAGTGATGGCTACACCTTC.

The V gene is TRBV21-1, the J gene TRBJ2-5; the DNA was not compared with TRBD1, the D call given in the table. TRBV21-1 constitutes a pseudogene. The CDR3 spans 14 residues. The CDR3 DNA is TGTGCCAGCAGCAAATCGGCAGGTGGGGAGACCCAGTACTTC. This encodes CASSKSAGGETQYF.

The chain joins TRBV27 to TRBJ1-3; D is ambiguous. Germline loops: CDR1 MNHEY, CDR2 SMNVEV (reference sequence). The CDR3 is 16 residues long. Trimming took off 0 bases at V and 0 bases at J, with 9 bases between the two ends. The CDR3 protein is CASSLSGPSSGNTIYF. CDR3 sequence (DNA): TGTGCCAGCAGTTTATCGGGCCCCAGCTCTGGAAACACCATATATTTT.

The chain links TRBV29-1 to TRBJ1-1; TRBD1 might be the D (5 bases). Germline assignment: CDR1 SQVTM and CDR2 ANQGSEA. Trimming took off 6 bases at V and 0 bases at J, with 11 bases between the two ends. CDR3 length equals 13 residues. CDR3 protein: CSVLRAMNTEAFF. For the CDR3, the DNA is TGCAGCGTCCTCAGGGCCATGAACACTGAAGCTTTCTTT.

A note on this clone: Different DNA sequences within this sample yield the same CDR3. This chain joins TRBV18 and TRBJ1-3, with 7 bases that match TRBD1. The CDR3 contains 15 residues. Looked up from germline, CDR1 is KGHSH and CDR2 is LQKENI. V trimming: 3 bases; J trimming: 0 bases; junction bases outside the gene matches: 2. CDR3 coding DNA: TGTGCCAGCTCACCCCAGGGGGTCTCTGGAAACACCATATATTTT. Protein product: CASSPQGVSGNTIYF.

This clone was recorded a few times. The J gene is TRBJ1-1, the V gene TRBV30; 8 bases are a match to TRBD1. The V and J ends lost 6 bases and 5 bases, in that order; junction bases with no gene match: 5. CDR3 size: 12 residues. Germline V gene lookup returns CDR1 GTSNPN and CDR2 SVGIG (reference sequence). CDR3 sequence: CACQTGVTEAFF. DNA of the CDR3: TGTGCCTGTCAGACAGGGGTTACTGAAGCTTTCTTT.

This sequence joins TRBV10-1 and TRBJ2-1; no reliable D call. Trimming removed 4 bases at V and 4 bases at J, with 8 bases between. CDR1 and CDR2 from the germline V gene are WNHNN and SYGVQD (reference sequence). This CDR3 has 13 residues. CDR3 sequence: CASSAKKYNEQFF. In nucleotides, the CDR3 is TGCGCCAGCAGTGCGAAAAAATACAATGAGCAGTTCTTC.

This chain connects TRBV7-9 to TRBJ1-1, with D possibly TRBD1 on 5 matching bases. The germline V gene encodes CDR1 SEHNR and CDR2 FQNEAQ (reference sequence). Trimming pared 1 base from V and 2 bases from J, leaving 14 bases between. This CDR3 is 16 amino acids long. In DNA, the CDR3 is TGTGCCAGCAGCTTAGTCCTCCGGGGGTCCAACACTGAAGCTTTCTTT. Its translation: CASSLVLRGSNTEAFF.

V usage is TRBV2 and J usage is TRBJ1-2, with unresolved D. The germline CDR1 and CDR2 sequences are SNHLY and FYNNEI. With 7 bases removed from V and 4 bases from J, the gap between germline ends came to 4 bases. CDR3 length equals 10 residues. CDR3 protein: CASTIYGYTF. The CDR3 nucleotides read TGTGCCAGCACCATCTATGGCTACACCTTC.

The chain employs TRBV4-2 and TRBJ2-3, with D tentatively TRBD1 (6 bases). V gave up 4 bases and J gave up 0 bases, with 14 bases separating them. This CDR3 has 16 amino acids. Per the germline V gene, CDR1 is LGHNA and CDR2 is YNFKEQ. The CDR3 DNA is TGTGCCAGCAGCCTGGTCCGTGGGGGCAGCACAGATACGCAGTATTTT. Its protein product is CASSLVRGGSTDTQYF.

The chain carries TRBV18 and TRBJ1-3; unclear D gene. V lost 1 base to trimming and J lost 8 bases, with 12 bases between them. The germline V gene has CDR1 KGHSH and CDR2 LQKENI. The CDR3 has 14 residues. This chain's CDR3 is CASSPLGSLDTIYF. The CDR3 DNA sequence: TGTGCCAGCTCACCACTGGGTTCCCTCGACACCATATATTTT.

This chain joins TRBV5-1 and TRBJ2-7, with 7 nucleotides matching TRBD1. CDR1 and CDR2 (germline): SGHRS, YFSETQ. The length of the CDR3 is 13 residues. Losses at the gene ends were 4 bases for V and 2 bases for J; bases not matched to a gene: 3. CDR3 DNA: TGCGCCAGCAGCCAACAGGGGACCTACGAGCAGTACTTC. Translating gives CASSQQGTYEQYF.

This clone was seen a single time. The chain's CDR3 is CASSPNADSYEQYF. CDR3 nucleotide sequence: TGTGCCAGCTCACCAAACGCTGACTCCTACGAGCAGTACTTC. The chain is built from TRBV18 and TRBJ2-7; unclear D gene. The CDR3 totals 14 residues. Germline values: CDR1 KGHSH, CDR2 LQKENI. Trimming removed 2 bases from V and 0 bases from J, with 8 bases in between.